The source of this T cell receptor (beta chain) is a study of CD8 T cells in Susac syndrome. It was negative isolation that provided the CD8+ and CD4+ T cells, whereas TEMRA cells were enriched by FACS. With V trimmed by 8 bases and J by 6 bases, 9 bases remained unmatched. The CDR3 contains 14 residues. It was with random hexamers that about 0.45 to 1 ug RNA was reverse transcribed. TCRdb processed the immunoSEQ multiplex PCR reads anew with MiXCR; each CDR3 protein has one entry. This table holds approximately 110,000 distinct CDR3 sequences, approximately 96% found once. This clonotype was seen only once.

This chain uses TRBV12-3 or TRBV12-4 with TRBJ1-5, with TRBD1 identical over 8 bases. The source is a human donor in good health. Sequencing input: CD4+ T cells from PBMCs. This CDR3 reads CASRRTGRIQPQHF. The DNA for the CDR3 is TGTGCCAGCCGAAGGACAGGGCGAATTCAGCCCCAGCATTTT.